Listed here are 21 T cell receptor beta chains from one sample, sequenced in a study of cytomegalovirus exposure and HLA in healthy donors. The PCR contained 60 Vbeta and 13 Jbeta primers. The protocol was immunoSEQ multiplex PCR, while the TCRdb copy is restricted to in-frame clones and leaves out a portion. In the table there are tens of thousands of clones, 55% to 80% of which are singletons. The sequencing input was PBMCs. The receptors derive from a woman aged 45-59 years in good health and CMV-seropositive.

The chain recombines TRBV19 with TRBJ2-2; perhaps TRBD2 as D (5 bases). The germline V and J ends were trimmed by 6 bases and 0 bases, with 17 bases remaining between them. The germline CDR1 and CDR2 sequences are LNHDA and SQIVND (reference sequence). The CDR3 extends over 17 amino acids. The CDR3 DNA sequence: TGTGCCAGTAGCCTCGATTTGGAGGCGGCGAACACCGGGGAGCTGTTTTTT. Translating it yields CASSLDLEAANTGELFF.

This clone was seen once. The rearrangement uses TRBV5-4 and TRBJ2-1; a possible D gene is TRBD2 (6 bases). Germline V gene data show CDR1 as SGHNT and CDR2 as YYREEE (reference sequence). CDR3 size: 14 residues. V was trimmed by 7 bases and J by 4 bases, leaving 15 bases between them. CDR3 DNA: TGTGCCAGCTCCCCGGGACTGAGATACAATGAGCAGTTCTTC. The encoded protein is CASSPGLRYNEQFF. Complete variable domain (other parts from reference TRBV5-4 and TRBJ2-1): ETGVTQSPTHLIKTRGQQVTLRCSSQSGHNTVSWYQQALGQGPQFIFQYYREEENGRGNFPPRFSGLQFPNYSSELNVNALELDDSALYLCASSPGLRYNEQFFGPGTRLTVL.

This chain connects TRBV2 to TRBJ1-5; no definite D call. The CDR3 is 15 residues long. CDR1 is SNHLY and CDR2 is FYNNEI in the germline V gene. V lost 7 bases to trimming and J lost 0 bases, with 13 bases between them. In DNA, the CDR3 is TGTGCCAGCAAGCGCCAGTCGAATAGCAATCAGCCCCAGCATTTT. Its protein is CASKRQSNSNQPQHF.

This chain joins TRBV7-2 and TRBJ1-1; a possible D gene is TRBD1 (6 bases). The CDR3 extends over 14 amino acids. The germline CDR1 and CDR2 sequences are SGHTA and FQGNSA. With 5 bases removed from V and 3 bases from J, the gap between germline ends came to 13 bases. The CDR3 reads CASSRRGKYTEAFF. The CDR3 DNA sequence: TGTGCCAGCAGCCGCAGGGGAAAGTACACTGAAGCTTTCTTT.

This chain connects TRBV4-1 to TRBJ2-2, with D uncertain. The V and J ends lost 1 base and 0 bases respectively, with 12 bases between them. This CDR3 has 17 residues. CDR1 MGHRA and CDR2 YSYEKL come from the germline V gene. The CDR3 is CASSQASPRSNTGELFF. The CDR3 region has the DNA TGCGCCAGCAGCCAAGCTTCTCCTAGGTCGAACACCGGGGAGCTGTTTTTT.

This clone appeared a single time. The junction departs from germline at one end; a sequencing error may be responsible. V is TRBV7-9 and J is TRBJ1-1; D gene ambiguous. The CDR3 totals 12 residues. CDR1 SEHNR and CDR2 FQNEAQ come from the germline V gene (reference sequence). CDR3 coding DNA: TGTTCCAGCATCAAACAGAACACTGAAGCTTTCTTT. It encodes CSSIKQNTEAFF.

The J gene is TRBJ2-2, the V gene TRBV6-5, with 7 bases identical to TRBD1. The germline V gene encodes CDR1 MNHEY and CDR2 SVGAGI. The CDR3 spans 15 residues. Trimming removed 4 bases from V and 3 bases from J; junction bases left unmatched: 5. The DNA for the CDR3 is TGTGCCAGCAGTTCGGGACAGATATACACCGGGGAGCTGTTTTTT. This codes for CASSSGQIYTGELFF.

The rearrangement links TRBV27 to TRBJ2-5, with D unclear. In germline, CDR1 is MNHEY, CDR2 SMNVEV (reference sequence). The CDR3 runs 13 residues. Trimming left V 2 bases short and J 3 bases short, with 7 bases between. The CDR3 DNA reads TGTGCCAGCAGTTTAAACAGAAAAGAGACCCAGTACTTC. Amino acids: CASSLNRKETQYF.

The rearrangement uses TRBV5-6 and TRBJ1-5; perhaps TRBD1 as D (5 bases). This CDR3 comprises 18 residues. V lost 1 base, J lost 0 bases, and 17 bases lay in between. Per germline, CDR1 SGHDT and CDR2 YYEEEE. The CDR3 nucleotides read TGTGCCAGCAGCTTGAGGGGTTCGCCAGGTTATAGCAATCAGCCCCAGCATTTT. Translation: CASSLRGSPGYSNQPQHF.

The V call is TRBV4-3, the J call TRBJ1-6, with D uncertain. The germline V and J ends were trimmed by 0 bases and 5 bases, with 2 bases remaining between them. CDR1 and CDR2 from the germline V gene are LGHNA and YSLEER. This CDR3 is built from 13 residues. The CDR3 reads CASSQDNNSPLHF. The CDR3 DNA reads as TGCGCCAGCAGCCAAGATAATAATTCACCCCTCCACTTT.

The rearrangement joins TRBV7-8 to TRBJ2-7; 8 bases line up with TRBD1. The V and J ends lost 5 bases and 3 bases, in that order; junction bases with no gene match: 6. The V gene's germline CDR1 is SGHVS and CDR2 FQNEAQ. The CDR3 contains 14 residues. CDR3 loop: CASSLRDRFYEQYF. CDR3 DNA sequence: TGTGCCAGCAGCCTCCGGGACAGGTTCTACGAGCAGTACTTC.

This clone has a handful of counts. V and J are TRBV7-9 and TRBJ2-1; 8 bases map to TRBD1. J was trimmed by 6 bases and V by 5 bases; bases with no gene match: 6. The CDR3 extends over 14 amino acids. CDR1 and CDR2 from the germline V gene are SEHNR and FQNEAQ (reference sequence). This chain's CDR3 is CASSLRGQGNEQFF. The CDR3 nucleotides read TGTGCCAGCAGCCTCAGGGGGCAAGGCAATGAGCAGTTCTTC.

This clone was observed a few times. The chain has TRBV14 and TRBJ2-5, with D unresolved. Germline assignment: CDR1 SGHDN and CDR2 FVKESK. The CDR3 loop spans 16 amino acids. V lost 4 bases and J lost 2, with 17 bases in between. As DNA, the CDR3 is TGTGCCAGCAGCCTGGTGCGAGGAGTGCAACAAGAGACCCAGTACTTC. Encoded protein: CASSLVRGVQQETQYF.

The genes are TRBV13 and TRBJ1-5; D remains unclear. Deletions cut 0 bases from V and 2 bases from J, with 14 bases between. This CDR3 is built from 17 residues. Germline V gene sequence: CDR1 PRHDT, CDR2 FYEKMQ (reference sequence). The CDR3: CASSLGGPAAGNQPQHF. The CDR3 nucleotides are TGTGCCAGCAGCTTAGGAGGTCCAGCCGCGGGCAATCAGCCCCAGCATTTT.

This clone was picked up a small number of times. The rearrangement links TRBV6-6 to TRBJ1-1, with TRBD1 matching 7 bases. The CDR3 runs to 16 residues. With V trimmed by 6 bases and J by 8 bases, 18 bases remained unmatched. The germline V gene encodes CDR1 MNHNY and CDR2 SVGAGI (reference sequence). CDR3 in DNA: TGTGCCAGCAGCATCGGACAGGCCCGCAAGGAGAAGGAAGCTTTCTTT. Translation gives CASSIGQARKEKEAFF.

The chain carries TRBV4-3 and TRBJ1-2; D gene uncertain. The CDR3 loop spans 15 amino acids. Trimming shortened V by 0 bases and J by 0 bases, and 8 bases separated the two germline ends. Germline V gene sequence: CDR1 LGHNA, CDR2 YSLEER. CDR3 residues: CASSQDMRTNYGYTF. Written as DNA, the CDR3 is TGCGCCAGCAGCCAAGATATGCGAACTAACTATGGCTACACCTTC.

The rearrangement links TRBV7-3 to TRBJ1-2, with 8 bases aligning to TRBD1. Germline CDR1 reads SGHTA; CDR2 reads FQGTGA. After removal of 2 bases from V and 8 bases from J, the junction contained 4 bases not matched to a gene. The CDR3 loop spans 13 amino acids. The CDR3 spells CASSLSGQGGYTF. For the CDR3, the DNA is TGTGCCAGCAGCTTATCAGGACAGGGAGGCTACACCTTC.

CDR3 in DNA: TGTGCCAGCAGCCAAGATCGGAGGTCGGGGGGCGGCAATCAGCCCCAGCATTTT. Amino acids: CASSQDRRSGGGNQPQHF. This chain joins TRBV4-2 and TRBJ1-5; D perhaps matches TRBD1 (6 bases). The CDR3 spans 18 residues. Germline CDR1 and CDR2: LGHNA and YNFKEQ. The V end was cut by 0 bases, the J end by 2 bases, with 17 bases between.

The V gene is TRBV7-3, the J gene TRBJ2-1, with D uncertain. Per germline, CDR1 SGHTA and CDR2 FQGTGA. This CDR3 has 13 amino acids. The V end lost 0 bases, the J end lost 7 bases, and 7 bases lay between the germline ends. This CDR3 reads CASSLTFANEQFF. Here the CDR3 DNA reads TGTGCCAGCAGCTTAACGTTTGCGAATGAGCAGTTCTTC.

The chain employs TRBV5-8 and TRBJ2-1, with 8 positions matching TRBD2. With 4 bases clipped from V and 7 bases from J, the junction kept 13 bases outside the gene matches. Germline V gene sequence: CDR1 SGHTS, CDR2 YDEGEE. CDR3 length: 16 amino acids. This CDR3 reads CASSPEGREGNNEQFF. The CDR3 DNA sequence: TGTGCCAGCAGCCCGGAAGGACGGGAGGGTAATAATGAGCAGTTCTTC.

This clone was found once. The rearrangement links TRBV19 to TRBJ1-2; D gene unclear. This CDR3 comprises 13 residues. Germline CDR1 is LNHDA and CDR2 is SQIVND (reference sequence). Trimming took off 8 bases at V and 0 bases at J, with 10 bases between the two ends. CDR3 bases: TGTGCCAGTTGGGGAGCAGCTAACTATGGCTACACCTTC. Residues: CASWGAANYGYTF.